The rows below give T cell receptor beta chains drawn from one sample of a study of cytomegalovirus exposure and HLA in healthy donors. TCRdb's table, derived via immunoSEQ multiplex PCR, lists solely in-frame clones and lacks some. The sample lists some 200,000 clones; approximately 78% were seen once. Sequencing input: PBMCs. The receptors shown here come from a woman between 45 and 60 years old in good health and CMV-seropositive. CDR3s include the opening cysteine and the closing phenylalanine or tryptophan. A D gene is named only where the DNA matches it firmly. Some rows mark clone size as missing; the rest say once, few, many or name a class of expanded clone.

d_call,j_call,clone_size,v_call,cdr3_nt,cdr3_aa
-,TRBJ1-4,-,TRBV28,TGTGCCAGCAGTTTGGCCAACCCGGGAAAACTGTTTTTT,CASSLANPGKLFF
-,TRBJ1-1,-,TRBV7-9,TGTGCCAGCAGCCCCCCGGGCAGGGTGAACACTGAAGCTTTCTTT,CASSPPGRVNTEAFF
TRBD2,TRBJ2-3,-,TRBV6-5,TGTGCCAGCAGCCGACTAGCGGGGGGGCCAGCTACGCAGTATTTT,CASSRLAGGPATQYF
-,TRBJ2-1,-,TRBV21-1,TGTGCCAGCAGCCTCGCTCGGGGAGCGGGGGCCGGGCAATCCTACAATGAGCAGTTCTTC,CASSLARGAGAGQSYNEQFF
-,TRBJ2-1,-,TRBV6-5,TGTGCCAGCAGCCCCCCCCTAGGGGGCAATGAGCAGTTCTTC,CASSPPLGGNEQFF
-,TRBJ2-7,-,TRBV7-2,TGTGCCAGCAGCTTAGGCTTCAGGGGCTACGAGCAGTACTTC,CASSLGFRGYEQYF
-,TRBJ2-4,-,TRBV7-6,TGTGCCAGCAGCTTATCGCAGGGTTCGAACATTCAGTACTTC,CASSLSQGSNIQYF
-,TRBJ2-7,-,TRBV28,TGTGCCAGCAGTTCGCCCTCCGACAGGTTCCACGAGCAGTACTTC,CASSSPSDRFHEQYF
TRBD1,TRBJ2-7,once,TRBV28,TGTGCCAGCAGGGGGGCAGGGGGCTCCTACGAGCAGTACTTC,CASRGAGGSYEQYF
TRBD1,TRBJ1-1,-,TRBV7-9,TGTGCCAGCAGCTTGAGGGGGCGGGACACTGAAGCTTTCTTT,CASSLRGRDTEAFF
-,TRBJ2-2,-,TRBV9,TGTGCCAGCAGCCCGCCGGTTAGCGCTAACACCGGGGAGCTGTTTTTT,CASSPPVSANTGELFF
TRBD1,TRBJ2-7,once,TRBV28,TGTGCCAGCAGACCGGGACAGGGAGCCTACGAGCAGTACTTC,CASRPGQGAYEQYF
TRBD1,TRBJ2-7,-,TRBV2,TGTGCCAGCAGTGAACAACAGGGGATCTACGAGCAGTACTTC,CASSEQQGIYEQYF
-,TRBJ1-2,-,TRBV4-1,TGCGCCAGCAGCCAGGGGTCCCCAACAGGATTCTATGGCTACACCTTC,CASSQGSPTGFYGYTF
-,TRBJ1-2,-,TRBV10-3,TGTGCCATCAGTGATGCGGGAGGAACACATGGCTACACCTTC,CAISDAGGTHGYTF
TRBD1,TRBJ1-1,-,TRBV19,TGTGCCAGTACTTATGCGTCTAGGGGGCAAAGAAACACTGAAGCTTTCTTT,CASTYASRGQRNTEAFF
-,TRBJ2-3,-,TRBV9,TGTGCCAGCAGCGAACCGGGGGAGGATACGCAGTATTTT,CASSEPGEDTQYF
TRBD1,TRBJ1-1,-,TRBV27,TGTGCCAGCAGGGGGACAGGGGGAGGTGTGAACACTGAAGCTTTCTTT,CASRGTGGGVNTEAFF
-,TRBJ2-2,once,TRBV28,TGTGCCAGCAGTTTCGGGCAGGGCACCGGGGAGCTGTTTTTT,CASSFGQGTGELFF
TRBD1,TRBJ2-5,-,TRBV10-1,TGCGCCAGCCCGCTCTACGACAGGGGGCTTGAGACCCAGTACTTC,CASPLYDRGLETQYF
-,TRBJ2-1,-,TRBV10-1,TGCGCCACCCAGCGAGGGCCCTACAATGAGCAGTTCTTC,CATQRGPYNEQFF
TRBD1,TRBJ2-5,-,TRBV15,TGTGCCACCAGCAGAGACTACAGGGGGCGAGAGACCCAGTACTTC,CATSRDYRGRETQYF
-,TRBJ1-5,-,TRBV11-2,TGTGCCAGCAGCTTAGATCTAGGGGGAGCTCAGCCCCAGCATTTT,CASSLDLGGAQPQHF
-,TRBJ2-1,-,TRBV25-1,TGTGCCAGCATAGAACAGCATGGGCAGTTCTTC,CASIEQHGQFF
TRBD1,TRBJ1-1,-,TRBV6-1,TGTGCCAGCAGCCCTAGCTCCGGGACAGGGGGTGAAGCTTTCTTT,CASSPSSGTGGEAFF
TRBD1,TRBJ2-2,once,TRBV10-3,TGTGCCATCAGCTCCGGGACAGGGGATTCCGGGGAGCTGTTTTTT,CAISSGTGDSGELFF
-,TRBJ2-1,-,TRBV28,TGTGCCAGCAGCCTCGTTTCGCGCGGGCCGGACAATGAGCAGTTCTTC,CASSLVSRGPDNEQFF
-,TRBJ2-1,-,TRBV4-1,TGCGCCAGCAGCCAAGATCACGGGGTTACCTACAATGAGCAGTTCTTC,CASSQDHGVTYNEQFF